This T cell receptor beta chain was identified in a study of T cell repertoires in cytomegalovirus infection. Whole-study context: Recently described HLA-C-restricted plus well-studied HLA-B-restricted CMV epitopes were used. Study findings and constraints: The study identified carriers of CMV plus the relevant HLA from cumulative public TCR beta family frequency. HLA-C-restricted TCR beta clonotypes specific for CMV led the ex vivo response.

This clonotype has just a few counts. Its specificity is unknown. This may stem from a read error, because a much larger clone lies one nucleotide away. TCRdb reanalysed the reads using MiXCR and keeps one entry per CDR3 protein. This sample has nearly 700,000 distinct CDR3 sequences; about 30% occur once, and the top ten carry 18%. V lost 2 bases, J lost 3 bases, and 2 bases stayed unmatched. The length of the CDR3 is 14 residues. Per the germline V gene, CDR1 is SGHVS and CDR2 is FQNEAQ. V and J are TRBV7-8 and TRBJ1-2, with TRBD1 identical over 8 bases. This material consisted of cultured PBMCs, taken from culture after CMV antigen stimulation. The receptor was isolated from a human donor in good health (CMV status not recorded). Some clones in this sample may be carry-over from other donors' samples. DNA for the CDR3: TGTGCCAGCAGCTTATCACAGGGGGACTATGGCTACACCTTC. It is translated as CASSLSQGDYGYTF. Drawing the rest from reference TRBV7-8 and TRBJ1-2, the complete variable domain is GAGVSQSPRYKVAKRGQDVALRCDPISGHVSLFWYQQALGQGPEFLTYFQNEAQLDKSGLPSDRFFAERPEGSVSTLKIQRTQQEDSAVYLCASSLSQGDYGYTFGSGTRLTVV.